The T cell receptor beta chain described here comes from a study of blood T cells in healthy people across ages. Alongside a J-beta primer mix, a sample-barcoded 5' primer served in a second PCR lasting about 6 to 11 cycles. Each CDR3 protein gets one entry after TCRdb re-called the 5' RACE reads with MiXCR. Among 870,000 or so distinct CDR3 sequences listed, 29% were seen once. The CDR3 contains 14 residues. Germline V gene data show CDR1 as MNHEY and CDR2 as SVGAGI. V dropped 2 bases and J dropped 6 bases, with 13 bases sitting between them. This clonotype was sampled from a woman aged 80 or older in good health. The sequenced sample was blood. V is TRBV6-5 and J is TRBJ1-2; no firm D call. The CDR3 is CASSYGWQAHGYTF. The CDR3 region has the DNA TGTGCCAGCAGTTACGGATGGCAGGCCCATGGCTACACCTTC.